This T cell receptor (beta chain) was recovered during a study of CD8+ T cells in alopecia areata. Study results and limitations: Lesional scalp, notably in alopecia totalis/universalis, had clonality above that of normal scalp. In patients, TCRs were shared less clearly than in mice, and HLA may possibly be involved.

RNA was isolated and reverse transcribed to cDNA, the sequencing template. Here immunoSEQ multiplex PCR was the method, and the copy in TCRdb shows in-frame clones only, minus some. Seen here are roughly 40,000 clones, nearly 55% observed once, and the top ten hold under 2%. In about 5 patients, CD4+ T cells were split by CD25+CD127- sorting. Those with alopecia areata gave lesional scalp punch biopsies and peripheral blood. The table lists this clone with a count of one. Antigen specificity is unknown. The receptor's source is a human donor with alopecia areata. Sample: CD4+ Tregs sorted from blood.

CDR3 DNA: TGTGCCAGCAACTTCGGAGGGTCGGTGACAGATACGCAGTATTTT. Residues: CASNFGGSVTDTQYF. This chain links TRBV7-3 with TRBJ2-3; a weak D match, TRBD2 (6 bases). V shed 7 bases and J shed 3 bases, with 17 bases lying between them. The CDR3 extends over 15 amino acids. Germline lookup yields CDR1 SGHTA and CDR2 FQGTGA.